Listed below are T cell receptor beta chains from one sample, sequenced in a study of cytotoxic CD8 clonotypes in ibrutinib-treated CLL. The protocol was immunoSEQ multiplex PCR, while the TCRdb copy is restricted to in-frame clones and leaves out a portion. The sample has some 290,000 clones, almost 80% seen once. The sample consisted of PBMCs, taken before ibrutinib treatment. The receptors were gathered from a human donor with chronic lymphocytic leukemia. CDR3s include the opening cysteine and the closing phenylalanine or tryptophan.

v_call	j_call	cdr3_aa
TRBV18	TRBJ1-1	CASSPGQIGIAEAFF
TRBV6-5	TRBJ2-7	CASSRDSYYEQYF
TRBV12-5	TRBJ2-7	CASGLPATGDYRHEDFFGQYF
TRBV9	TRBJ2-5	CASSLGLSQETQYF
TRBV6-5	TRBJ2-7	CASSYQGHHYEQYF
TRBV4-3	TRBJ1-1	CASSQRGGRNTEAFF
TRBV2	TRBJ2-1	CASPLASSYNEQFF
TRBV6-5	TRBJ2-1	CASSSGGNSYNEQFF
TRBV7-2	TRBJ2-1	CASSLVGVVLQFF
TRBV30	TRBJ1-3	CAWSRIAGNTIYF
TRBV5-1	TRBJ2-7	CASSLTGTSGSYEQYF
TRBV5-6	TRBJ1-2	CASSLRTSFYYGYTF
TRBV7-9	TRBJ2-1	CASSLVAEPEQFF
TRBV6-5	TRBJ2-1	CASSYSLAGLDEQFF
TRBV7-2	TRBJ2-1	CASSLELTYNEQFF
TRBV7-6	TRBJ2-1	CASSLKSTTLGNEQFF
TRBV27	TRBJ2-7	CASSIFDRGRSYEQYF
TRBV19	TRBJ1-2	CASSSEGRVYGYTF
TRBV19	TRBJ2-7	CASSISTQTYEQYF
TRBV6-1	TRBJ2-2	CASSEFGTGRGELFF
TRBV7-9	TRBJ1-1	CASSLNRVAPEAFF
TRBV7-9	TRBJ1-4	CASSLGLGSHEKLFF
TRBV5-1	TRBJ1-1	CASSLAGERGETEAFF
TRBV9	TRBJ1-5	CASSVGGGNQPQHF
TRBV30	TRBJ1-1	CAWSVRENTEAFF
TRBV28	TRBJ1-2	CASSRTDYGYTF
TRBV7-2	TRBJ2-7	CASSVEGRLTYEQYF
TRBV7-8	TRBJ1-2	CASSLQEDGGYTF
TRBV7-9	TRBJ2-7	CASSPRQGPHTYEQYF
TRBV5-6	TRBJ2-7	CASSITGGAYEQYF
TRBV28	TRBJ2-1	CASSLSAYSGTYNEQFF
TRBV7-6	TRBJ2-7	CASSLGGGGSSYEQYF
TRBV29-1	TRBJ1-2	CSVEGRFGYTF